This T cell receptor beta chain came from a study of blood T cell repertoires in COVID-19. Overall study context: Both acute and convalescent COVID-19 samples were obtained from the United States, Italy and Spain. T cells, B-cell-depleted T cells, or PBMCs provided the cDNA or gDNA that served as material.

Original processing methods: Reference gene primer amplification yielded estimated nucleated cell counts. Method: immunoSEQ multiplex PCR; TCRdb's copy keeps in-frame clones and lacks some. The D gene and trimming were derived from the DNA, and the V and J assignments and clone size from that table. The sample holds about 34,000 clones; roughly 93% are singletons and the top ten take roughly 5%. Sequencing used peripheral blood. The sequence was obtained from a human donor in a cohort sampled during active COVID-19.

This chain's CDR3 is CASSLGLAGNEQFF. CDR3 sequence (DNA): TGTGCCAGCAGTTTGGGACTAGCAGGCAATGAGCAGTTCTTC. The rearrangement links TRBV28 to TRBJ2-1; 9 bases agree with TRBD2. The V segment lost 3 bases and the J segment 6 bases; nucleotides outside the gene matches: 3. Germline assignment: CDR1 MDHEN and CDR2 SYDVKM. This CDR3 has 14 amino acids.